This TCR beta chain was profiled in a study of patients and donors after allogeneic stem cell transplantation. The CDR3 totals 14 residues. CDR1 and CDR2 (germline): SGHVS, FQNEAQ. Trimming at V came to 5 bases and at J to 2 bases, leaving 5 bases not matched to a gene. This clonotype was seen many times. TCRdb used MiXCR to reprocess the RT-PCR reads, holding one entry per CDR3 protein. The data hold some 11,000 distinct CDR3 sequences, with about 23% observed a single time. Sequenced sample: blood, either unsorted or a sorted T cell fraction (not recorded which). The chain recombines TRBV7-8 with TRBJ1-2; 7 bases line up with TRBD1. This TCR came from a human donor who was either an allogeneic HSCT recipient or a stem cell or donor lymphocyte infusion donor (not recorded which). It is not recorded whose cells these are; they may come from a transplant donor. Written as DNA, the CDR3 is TGTGCCAGCAGCCTCGCACAGGGGAACTATGGCTACACCTTC. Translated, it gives CASSLAQGNYGYTF. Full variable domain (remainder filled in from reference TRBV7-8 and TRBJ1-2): GAGVSQSPRYKVAKRGQDVALRCDPISGHVSLFWYQQALGQGPEFLTYFQNEAQLDKSGLPSDRFFAERPEGSVSTLKIQRTQQEDSAVYLCASSLAQGNYGYTFGSGTRLTVV.